Below are 15 T cell receptor beta chains sequenced from a single sample in a study of T cells in Graves' hyperthyroidism and ophthalmopathy. From RNA transcripts, TCR beta CDR3 regions were amplified. RT-PCR in the first round (using the HTBI primer set) targeted the TCR CDR3. TCRdb reanalysed the multiplex PCR reads using MiXCR and keeps one entry per CDR3 protein. The sample consists of 500,000 to 600,000 distinct CDR3 sequences, 16% of them appearing once. Sequenced sample: blood. These receptors were collected from a woman aged 18-29 years with Graves' hyperthyroidism.

The CDR3, as DNA: TGTGCCAGCAGCTTAGTTGGGGGATTGAAGGGCTACACCTTC. Its protein is CASSLVGGLKGYTF. The gene calls are TRBV7-9 and TRBJ1-2; weak D call: TRBD1 (5 bases). This CDR3 region has 14 residues. The germline V and J ends were trimmed by 1 base and 8 bases, with 14 bases remaining between them. The V gene's germline CDR1 is SEHNR and CDR2 FQNEAQ (reference sequence).

This rearrangement joins TRBV6-5 to TRBJ2-3; D is uncertain. The CDR3 has 18 amino acids. The germline V and J ends were trimmed by 4 bases and 3 bases, with 23 bases remaining between them. The V gene's germline CDR1 is MNHEY and CDR2 SVGAGI. The CDR3 region has the DNA TGTGCCAGCAGTTCGAGTAGTCCTGGATTACTAAGTACAGATACGCAGTATTTT. This gives the protein CASSSSSPGLLSTDTQYF.

This clonotype was counted at least ten times. The J gene is TRBJ1-1, the V gene TRBV30, with 7 bases identical to TRBD1. V trimming: 6 bases; J trimming: 2 bases; junction bases outside the gene matches: 3. The CDR3 has 12 residues. The germline V gene has CDR1 GTSNPN and CDR2 SVGIG (reference sequence). The CDR3 DNA is TGTGCCTGCGGGACAGTTAACACTGAAGCTTTCTTT. Translation gives CACGTVNTEAFF.

The V and J genes are TRBV6-1 and TRBJ2-7; D perhaps matches TRBD2 (5 bases). V gave up 1 base and J gave up 2 bases, with 12 bases separating them. CDR1 MNHNS and CDR2 SASEGT come from the germline V gene. This CDR3 spans 15 amino acids. CDR3: CASSEESGGPYEQYF. CDR3 sequence (DNA): TGTGCCAGCAGTGAAGAGTCTGGAGGTCCCTACGAGCAGTACTTC.

The chain uses TRBV13 and TRBJ2-5; tentatively, D is TRBD2 (6 bases). CDR3 length equals 13 residues. V was clipped by 5 bases and J by 5 bases, with 12 bases between them. Germline V gene sequence: CDR1 PRHDT, CDR2 FYEKMQ (reference sequence). CDR3 nucleotides: TGTGCCAGCAGCCCACCCCGGGGGGAGACCCAGTACTTC. It encodes CASSPPRGETQYF.

In this sample, this clonotype turned up a few times. This sequence joins TRBV24-1 and TRBJ1-2, with D hard to call. Trimming took 4 bases from V and 2 from J, leaving 13 bases between them. The CDR3 length is 15 residues. Germline V CDR1 and CDR2: KGHDR, SFDVKD. CDR3 sequence: CATSDPLDGNYGYTF. CDR3 nucleotides: TGTGCCACCAGTGACCCCCTTGACGGAAACTATGGCTACACCTTC.

In this sample, this clonotype turned up many times. The V call is TRBV18, the J call TRBJ1-1; no clear D gene. The CDR3 covers 15 residues. Trimming removed 3 bases at V and 1 base at J, with 12 bases between. Germline CDR1 KGHSH, CDR2 LQKENI. This CDR3 is CASSPSKGWNTEAFF. CDR3 bases: TGTGCCAGCTCACCGAGCAAGGGCTGGAACACTGAAGCTTTCTTT.

This sequence joins TRBV3-1 and TRBJ2-5, with D uncertain. Germline values: CDR1 LGHDT, CDR2 YNNKEL (reference sequence). Trimming removed 1 base at V and 5 bases at J, with 14 bases between. This CDR3 is built from 15 residues. CDR3 sequence (DNA): TGTGCCAGCAGCCAAGGAGAGCGTCCGCGGGAGACCCAGTACTTC. Its translation: CASSQGERPRETQYF.

At least ten counts were recorded for this clonotype. The CDR3 region is CARTTSVYGYTF. The CDR3 DNA follows: TGTGCCAGGACGACCAGCGTCTATGGCTACACCTTC. V and J are TRBV2 and TRBJ1-2, with no clear D. This CDR3 has 12 residues. The V gene's germline CDR1 is SNHLY and CDR2 FYNNEI. V lost 9 bases to trimming and J lost 4 bases, with 12 bases between them.

This clonotype was observed many times. The V call is TRBV27, the J call TRBJ2-3; a weak D match, TRBD2 (6 bases). V lost 5 bases to trimming and J lost 2 bases, with 17 bases between them. The CDR3 loop spans 16 amino acids. From germline, CDR1 is MNHEY and CDR2 SMNVEV (reference sequence). CDR3 sequence reads: CASSPHGREDTDTQYF. In nucleotides, the CDR3 is TGTGCCAGCAGTCCCCATGGCAGGGAGGACACAGATACGCAGTATTTT.

This clonotype was counted many times. The V gene is TRBV11-2, the J gene TRBJ1-1, with no clear D. The CDR3 covers 14 residues. CDR1 is SGHAT, CDR2 FQNNGV, per germline. Trimming cost V 1 base and J 3 bases, with 9 bases left between them. The chain's CDR3 is CASSLGHRYTEAFF. CDR3 coding DNA: TGTGCCAGCAGCTTAGGGCACAGATACACTGAAGCTTTCTTT.

There are a few counts of this clonotype. CDR3 DNA: TGTGCCAGCAGCGTAACTGGCGGTTTAGGAACAGATACGCAGTATTTT. This translates into CASSVTGGLGTDTQYF. V gene TRBV7-2 combines with J gene TRBJ2-3; D is undetermined. Germline CDR1 is SGHTA and CDR2 is FQGNSA. Trimming removed 5 bases at V and 3 bases at J, with 18 bases between. The CDR3 length is 16 residues.

On this clonotype: Sequence at one end of the junction differs from germline and may be a read error. This rearrangement joins TRBV4-3 to TRBJ2-1; D is unresolved. CDR3 length: 13 amino acids. Germline CDR1 reads LGHNA; CDR2 reads YSLEER. The CDR3 region is CASSQDLVVEQLF. The DNA for the CDR3 is TGCGCCAGCAGCCAAGATCTAGTCGTTGAGCAGCTCTTC.

The V call is TRBV19, the J call TRBJ1-5; D not resolved. Per the germline V gene, CDR1 is LNHDA and CDR2 is SQIVND (reference sequence). Between the trimmed V and J ends, which lost 6 bases and 2 bases, there was a span of 14 bases. The CDR3 loop spans 15 amino acids. The CDR3 nucleotides are TGTGCCAGTAGCCTCTTCCCCCAGGGCAATCAGCCCCAGCATTTT. It yields the protein CASSLFPQGNQPQHF.

This clonotype was observed a handful of times. The chain carries TRBV4-1 and TRBJ2-1; D gene unclear. Germline V gene lookup returns CDR1 MGHRA and CDR2 YSYEKL. V was pared by 1 base and J by 12 bases, with 16 bases between. The CDR3 sequence is 14 residues long. CDR3 amino acids: CASSQVSDHDLQFF. CDR3 DNA sequence: TGCGCCAGCAGCCAAGTGTCGGATCACGATTTGCAGTTCTTC.